The source of this T cell receptor (beta chain) is a study of shared clonotypes between healthy human individuals. Broader study findings: Relative to memory subsets, naive subsets generally showed larger estimated richness. The study found lower generation probabilities in non-shared clonotypes than in those shared by all four donors. Inspection by rarefaction showed sorted-subset sequencing to be incomplete despite large depth.

Germline values: CDR1 SGHNT, CDR2 YYREEE (reference sequence). The length of the CDR3 is 13 residues. Between the trimmed V and J ends, which lost 2 bases and 6 bases, there was a span of 8 bases. In regard to this clone: What it recognizes is unknown.

The CD4+ fraction was divided into a CD45RA+ naive subset and a CD45RA-negative memory subset. Sequencing used immunoSEQ multiplex PCR; TCRdb keeps in-frame clones, though not all of them. The repertoire consists of roughly 1,600,000 clones, with roughly 98.5% occurring once and the leading ten covering 0.3% to 0.45%. This sequence was found in a man younger than 45 in good health. The V call is TRBV5-4, the J call TRBJ2-2; no definite D call. Sequencing was carried out using naive CD4+ T cells sorted from blood. As to subset: CD45RA+ positively selected. The DNA of the CDR3 is TGTGCCAGCAGCTTTGTGACCCCCGGGGAGCTGTTTTTT. Translation: CASSFVTPGELFF.